These 32 T cell receptor beta chains were all obtained from the same sample, sequenced in a study of blood T cell repertoires in COVID-19. Assay used: immunoSEQ multiplex PCR; TCRdb lists only in-frame clones, some missing. The table lists some 120,000 clones, roughly nine tenths of them singletons, with 3.5% to 5.5% in the top ten. The sequenced material came from peripheral blood. The receptors originated from a man aged 55-75 years with COVID-19, enrolled during active disease.

The table lists this clone with a few counts. The rearrangement links TRBV6-2 or TRBV6-3 to TRBJ2-1; 9 nucleotides match TRBD2. This CDR3 is built from 14 residues. V lost 0 bases and J lost 10; bases outside the gene matches: 4. The germline CDR1 and CDR2 sequences are MNHEY and SVGEGT. This CDR3 reads CASSYSEAGGEQFF. In nucleotides, the CDR3 is TGTGCCAGCAGTTACTCGGAAGCGGGGGGAGAGCAGTTCTTC.

The chain joins TRBV6-1 to TRBJ1-1; D gene ambiguous. The CDR3 extends over 15 amino acids. V was clipped by 0 bases and J by 4 bases, with 12 bases between them. Germline loops: CDR1 MNHNS, CDR2 SASEGT. The CDR3 loop reads CASSEARAWSTEAFF. The CDR3 region has the DNA TGTGCCAGCAGTGAAGCGCGGGCTTGGAGCACTGAAGCTTTCTTT.

This clone is categorized as medium-sized. This rearrangement joins TRBV29-1 to TRBJ2-7; the D gene is possibly TRBD1 (5 bases). The V end lost 8 bases, the J end lost 0 bases, and 14 bases lay between the germline ends. The CDR3 extends over 13 amino acids. Germline CDR1 reads SQVTM; CDR2 reads ANQGSEA. Here the CDR3 DNA reads TGCAGCTTCAGGGTTGTCAACTCCTACGAGCAGTACTTC. It specifies CSFRVVNSYEQYF.

The gene calls are TRBV11-2 and TRBJ2-7, with TRBD1 matching 8 bases. The junction had 7 bases not matched to a gene; V was cut back by 5 bases and J by 4 bases. The CDR3 contains 14 residues. The germline gives CDR1 SGHAT, CDR2 FQNNGV. The CDR3: CASSAGTGLYEQYF. The DNA for the CDR3 is TGTGCCAGCAGCGCAGGGACAGGTTTGTACGAGCAGTACTTC.

V and J are TRBV5-1 and TRBJ1-1; no clear D gene. This CDR3 is 12 amino acids long. Trimming took off 5 bases at V and 3 bases at J, with 8 bases between the two ends. Germline V gives CDR1 SGHRS, CDR2 YFSETQ. CDR3: CASRRSDTEAFF. Here the CDR3 DNA reads TGCGCCAGCAGAAGGAGCGACACTGAAGCTTTCTTT.

This clone was detected only a few times. This chain uses TRBV9 with TRBJ2-1, with TRBD2 matching 7 bases. Unmatched junction bases numbered 12, after V lost 1 base and J lost 5 bases. The V gene's germline CDR1 is SGDLS and CDR2 YYNGEE. The CDR3 sequence is 17 residues long. The CDR3 bases are TGTGCCAGCAGCGTAACGGTGTGGGAGGGTAGGGACAATGAGCAGTTCTTC. It yields the protein CASSVTVWEGRDNEQFF.

The chain employs TRBV5-4 and TRBJ2-7; TRBD2 matches 14 bases. This CDR3 contains 16 residues. Losses at the gene ends were 5 bases for V and 6 bases for J; bases not matched to a gene: 10. The germline gives CDR1 SGHNT, CDR2 YYREEE (reference sequence). Here the CDR3 DNA reads TGTGCCAGCAGTATACCGGGACTAGCGGGAGTGGTCGAGCAGTACTTC. As protein: CASSIPGLAGVVEQYF.

The genes are TRBV7-9 and TRBJ1-5; 8 bases agree with TRBD1. The germline V gene has CDR1 SEHNR and CDR2 FQNEAQ (reference sequence). V shed 3 bases, J shed 8 bases, and the junction held 6 bases outside the gene matches. There are 14 residues in the CDR3. The CDR3 DNA is TGTGCCAGCAGCTTTGGACAGGGTGTGGAGCCCCAGCATTTT. Residues: CASSFGQGVEPQHF. Filled out from reference TRBV7-9 and TRBJ1-5, the complete variable domain reads DTGVSQNPRHKITKRGQNVTFRCDPISEHNRLYWYRQTLGQGPEFLTYFQNEAQLEKSRLLSDRFSAERPKGSFSTLEIQRTEQGDSAMYLCASSFGQGVEPQHFGDGTRLSIL.

V and J are TRBV24-1 and TRBJ2-7, with D possibly TRBD1 on 6 matching bases. Trimming took 4 bases from V and 3 from J, leaving 9 bases between them. The CDR3 runs 13 residues. The germline gives CDR1 KGHDR, CDR2 SFDVKD. CDR3 sequence: CATSDPTGYEQYF. CDR3 bases: TGTGCCACCAGTGACCCGACAGGCTACGAGCAGTACTTC.

The genes are TRBV4-1 and TRBJ2-1; 10 bases are shared with TRBD1. The germline V gene has CDR1 MGHRA and CDR2 YSYEKL. The CDR3 spans 16 residues. The V gene end was trimmed by 3 bases and the J gene end by 8 bases; junction bases not matched to a gene: 10. The CDR3 reads CASSQEKRQGAYEQFF. Here the CDR3 DNA reads TGCGCCAGCAGCCAGGAAAAGAGACAGGGGGCATATGAGCAGTTCTTC.

The chain uses TRBV5-1 and TRBJ2-7; 13 bases map to TRBD2. Per germline, CDR1 SGHRS and CDR2 YFSETQ. The V segment lost 6 bases and the J segment 3 bases; nucleotides outside the gene matches: 3. There are 14 residues in the CDR3. CDR3 sequence reads: CASTWTSGSYEQYF. The CDR3 DNA sequence: TGCGCCAGCACCTGGACTAGCGGGAGCTACGAGCAGTACTTC.

V is TRBV7-9 and J is TRBJ2-1; possibly TRBD1 for D (6 bases). The V gene lost 2 bases and the J gene lost 5 bases, with 10 bases spanning the gap. CDR1 and CDR2 (germline): SEHNR, FQNEAQ (reference sequence). The CDR3 consists of 14 residues. CDR3 coding DNA: TGTGCCAGCAGCTTAACAGGGCGAGACAATGAGCAGTTCTTC. Translating it yields CASSLTGRDNEQFF.

The rearrangement uses TRBV7-8 and TRBJ1-5, with 7 nucleotides matching TRBD1. The CDR3 totals 16 residues. V was clipped by 3 bases and J by 0 bases; unmatched bases: 5. Per the germline V gene, CDR1 is SGHVS and CDR2 is FQNEAQ. The CDR3 DNA sequence: TGTGCCAGCAGCTTCGGACAGGCCTATAGCAATCAGCCCCAGCATTTT. Its protein is CASSFGQAYSNQPQHF. Together with reference TRBV7-8 and TRBJ1-5, the CDR3 gives the full variable domain: GAGVSQSPRYKVAKRGQDVALRCDPISGHVSLFWYQQALGQGPEFLTYFQNEAQLDKSGLPSDRFFAERPEGSVSTLKIQRTQQEDSAVYLCASSFGQAYSNQPQHFGDGTRLSIL.

The V and J genes are TRBV6-2 or TRBV6-3 and TRBJ1-2; TRBD1 matches 7 bases. Germline CDR1 and CDR2: MNHEY and SVGEGT. The CDR3 sequence is 13 residues long. Unmatched junction bases numbered 4, after V lost 6 bases and J lost 3 bases. CDR3 region: CASSHRGDYGYTF. The CDR3 nucleotides are TGTGCCAGCAGCCACAGGGGTGACTATGGCTACACCTTC.

The chain employs TRBV11-2 and TRBJ2-1, with a weak D call TRBD2 (5 bases). V lost 3 bases and J lost 0, with 12 bases in between. Looked up from germline, CDR1 is SGHAT and CDR2 is FQNNGV. This CDR3 contains 16 residues. The DNA of the CDR3 is TGTGCCAGCAGCTTGAATAGCGATAGCTCCTACAATGAGCAGTTCTTC. Protein sequence: CASSLNSDSSYNEQFF.

This clone was recorded once. This chain joins TRBV5-5 and TRBJ2-7; 7 bases line up with TRBD2. Germline CDR1 SGHKS, CDR2 YYEKEE (reference sequence). The CDR3 runs to 15 residues. J was trimmed by 0 bases and V by 4 bases; bases with no gene match: 7. The CDR3 nucleotides read TGTGCCAGCAGCCCCCACGGCGGGAGCTCCTACGAGCAGTACTTC. Its translation: CASSPHGGSSYEQYF.

The chain couples TRBV10-3 to TRBJ1-5; 8 bases fit TRBD1. V trimming: 4 bases; J trimming: 6 bases; junction bases outside the gene matches: 8. This CDR3 is 15 amino acids long. Looked up from germline, CDR1 is ENHRY and CDR2 is SYGVKD. The CDR3 sequence is CAISVGQGAFQPQHF. DNA for the CDR3: TGTGCCATCAGTGTGGGTCAGGGGGCATTTCAGCCCCAGCATTTT.

This clone was detected a few times. The rearrangement uses TRBV19 and TRBJ1-3; D gene unclear. V was clipped by 7 bases and J by 4 bases, with 11 bases between them. Looked up from germline, CDR1 is LNHDA and CDR2 is SQIVND (reference sequence). The CDR3 runs to 13 residues. The CDR3 is CASTSLGGNTIYF. Here the CDR3 DNA reads TGTGCCAGTACCTCATTGGGCGGAAACACCATATATTTT.

The rearrangement uses TRBV12-5 and TRBJ2-1, with 7 positions matching TRBD2. The CDR3 spans 17 residues. Per germline, CDR1 LGHNT and CDR2 FRNRAP. The ends lost 1 base at V and 2 bases at J; junction bases unmatched: 8. CDR3 sequence: CASGLGVRAGAYNEQFF. The CDR3 DNA sequence: TGTGCTAGTGGTTTGGGGGTTAGGGCGGGAGCCTACAATGAGCAGTTCTTC.

This clone showed up just a few times. The chain has TRBV7-6 and TRBJ1-2; D is perhaps TRBD1 (5 bases). The CDR3 totals 14 residues. V lost 4 bases, J lost 6 bases, and 15 bases lay in between. CDR1 SGHVS and CDR2 FNYEAQ come from the germline V gene. The CDR3: CASSWDSGGDGYTF. CDR3 coding DNA: TGTGCCAGCAGCTGGGACTCCGGAGGCGATGGCTACACCTTC. Filled out from reference TRBV7-6 and TRBJ1-2, the complete variable domain reads GAGVSQSPRYKVTKRGQDVALRCDPISGHVSLYWYRQALGQGPEFLTYFNYEAQQDKSGLPNDRFSAERPEGSISTLTIQRTEQRDSAMYRCASSWDSGGDGYTFGSGTRLTVV.

This clone was seen just once. The chain combines TRBV6-5 with TRBJ1-2; 12 nucleotides align to TRBD1. V shed 7 bases, J shed 8 bases, and the junction held 8 bases outside the gene matches. Germline V gene data show CDR1 as MNHEY and CDR2 as SVGAGI. The CDR3 has 14 residues. CDR3 in DNA: TGTGCCAGCACTCCGGGACAGGGGGCGAAAGGCTACACCTTC. Translated: CASTPGQGAKGYTF.

The chain carries TRBV6-4 and TRBJ1-1; D gene uncertain. The CDR3 spans 13 residues. The germline CDR1 and CDR2 sequences are MRHNA and SNTAGT. Trimming removed 3 bases from V and 4 bases from J, with 9 bases in between. DNA of the CDR3: TGTGCCAGCAGTGATACACGGGGCACTGAAGCTTTCTTT. As protein: CASSDTRGTEAFF.

The CDR3 sequence: CASSLGTSGDNEQFF. CDR3 bases: TGTGCCAGCAGCCTCGGGACTAGCGGGGACAATGAGCAGTTCTTC. The chain has TRBV9 and TRBJ2-1, with 13 bases that match TRBD2. In germline, CDR1 is SGDLS, CDR2 YYNGEE. The CDR3 spans 15 residues. Trimming took 4 bases from V and 5 from J; bases not matched to a gene: 3.

This clone was counted between two and nine times. The V call is TRBV27, the J call TRBJ2-5, with D possibly being TRBD1 (6 bases). The CDR3 runs 13 residues. CDR1 and CDR2 (germline): MNHEY, SMNVEV (reference sequence). The germline V and J ends were trimmed by 2 bases and 5 bases, with 9 bases remaining between them. The CDR3 spells CASSLTGWETQYF. DNA of the CDR3: TGTGCCAGCAGTTTAACAGGGTGGGAGACCCAGTACTTC.

J is TRBJ1-6 and V is TRBV12-5, with 7 bases matching TRBD1. From germline, CDR1 is LGHNT and CDR2 FRNRAP. After removal of 3 bases from V and 3 bases from J, the junction contained 8 bases not matched to a gene. The CDR3 has 17 residues. DNA of the CDR3: TGTGCTAGTGGTTTCAATCGACAGGGATTCTATAATTCACCCCTCCACTTT. Translated: CASGFNRQGFYNSPLHF. The variable domain in full, with the rest retrieved from reference TRBV12-5 and TRBJ1-6, is DARVTQTPRHKVTEMGQEVTMRCQPILGHNTVFWYRQTMMQGLELLAYFRNRAPLDDSGMPKDRFSAEMPDATLATLKIQPSEPRDSAVYFCASGFNRQGFYNSPLHFGNGTRLTVT.

The genes are TRBV11-3 and TRBJ1-2, with D unresolved. The CDR3 covers 13 residues. With 2 bases removed from V and 4 bases from J, the gap between germline ends came to 8 bases. CDR1 and CDR2 (germline): SGHNT, YENEEA. CDR3 coding DNA: TGTGCCAGCAGCTTAAATCGGGGCTATGGCTACACCTTC. Encoded protein: CASSLNRGYGYTF.

The CDR3 loop is CASSDRRGGTDTQYF. DNA of the CDR3: TGTGCCAGCAGTGACAGGAGGGGCGGCACAGATACGCAGTATTTT. The chain has TRBV6-4 and TRBJ2-3, with D possibly being TRBD2 (6 bases). The V end was cut by 2 bases, the J end by 1 base, with 10 bases between. The CDR3 totals 15 residues. Germline CDR1 reads MRHNA; CDR2 reads SNTAGT.

The CDR3, as DNA: TGTGCCTGGAGTAGCCGGAGCTCTGGAAACACCATATATTTT. Translation: CAWSSRSSGNTIYF. This sequence joins TRBV30 and TRBJ1-3, with D uncertain. The CDR3 is 14 amino acids. CDR1 and CDR2 (germline): GTSNPN, SVGIG (reference sequence). V dropped 2 bases and J dropped 0 bases, with 8 bases sitting between them.

Only a few counts were recorded for this clone. This rearrangement joins TRBV15 to TRBJ2-7; possibly TRBD2 for D (5 bases). Trimming took off 0 bases at V and 7 bases at J, with 7 bases between the two ends. Germline V gene sequence: CDR1 LNHNV, CDR2 YYDKDF (reference sequence). The CDR3 totals 12 residues. CDR3 sequence (DNA): TGTGCCACCAGCAGAGATAGGAGGGAGCAGTACTTC. Its protein product is CATSRDRREQYF.

The chain has TRBV7-9 and TRBJ2-1; possible D gene TRBD2, 5 bases. Trimming stripped 4 bases from V and 16 bases from J, with 20 bases between. The CDR3 contains 13 residues. Germline V gene sequence: CDR1 SEHNR, CDR2 FQNEAQ (reference sequence). The CDR3 nucleotides read TGTGCCAGCAGCTACCGTGAAGGAGGTCGACCTTTCTTC. It is translated as CASSYREGGRPFF.

The chain is built from TRBV9 and TRBJ1-6, with D possibly matching TRBD1 (5 bases). CDR3 length equals 13 residues. From germline, CDR1 is SGDLS and CDR2 YYNGEE. V lost 3 bases, J lost 8 bases, and 9 bases lay in between. CDR3 protein: CASSAGDDSPLHF. CDR3 coding DNA: TGTGCCAGCAGCGCGGGGGACGATTCACCCCTCCACTTT.

The rearrangement uses TRBV7-3 and TRBJ2-1; D unresolved. The germline V and J ends were trimmed by 3 bases and 3 bases, with 12 bases remaining between them. The germline CDR1 and CDR2 sequences are SGHTA and FQGTGA. The CDR3 is 15 amino acids. The CDR3 sequence is CASSFSPSIYNEQFF. The CDR3 DNA reads TGTGCCAGCAGCTTTAGCCCTTCCATCTACAATGAGCAGTTCTTC.